These 23 T cell receptor beta chains came from one sample sequenced in a study of vaccination effects on CD4 cells after COVID-19. For these receptors, no antigen is known. The authors isolated CD4+ T cells after around nine days of culture. Either the mRNA-1273 or the BNT162b2 vaccine was given to participants as two doses. TCRdb's table, derived via immunoSEQ multiplex PCR, lists solely in-frame clones and lacks some. The sample records tens of thousands of clones, more than 60% being singletons. Sequencing was performed on CD4+ T cells from PBMCs cultured without peptide, taken after COVID-19 vaccination. These receptors came from a human donor who received a COVID-19 vaccine.

The chain uses TRBV5-6 and TRBJ1-4, with unresolved D. The CDR3 contains 15 residues. CDR1 and CDR2 (germline): SGHDT, YYEEEE. Trimming took off 0 bases at V and 7 bases at J, with 13 bases between the two ends. The DNA of the CDR3 is TGTGCCAGCAGCTTGGACAAGGGTGTGGGTGAAAAACTGTTTTTT. It encodes CASSLDKGVGEKLFF.

V is TRBV6-4 and J is TRBJ2-2, with TRBD2 matching 7 bases. The CDR3 sequence is 13 residues long. CDR1 is MRHNA, CDR2 SNTAGT, per germline. V gave up 11 bases and J gave up 5 bases; unmatched junction bases: 8. As DNA, the CDR3 is TGTGCCTCGCGCGGGGGAGGGACCGGGGAGCTGTTTTTT. Its protein is CASRGGGTGELFF.

This rearrangement joins TRBV6-6 to TRBJ2-5, with a possible D match to TRBD1 (7 bases). CDR3 length: 14 residues. Trimming left V 0 bases short and J 5 bases short, with 10 bases between. The germline V gene has CDR1 MNHNY and CDR2 SVGAGI (reference sequence). The CDR3 region has the DNA TGTGCCAGCAGTTACTCGACAGGGAGGGAGACCCAGTACTTC. It translates to CASSYSTGRETQYF.

The chain has TRBV7-9 and TRBJ1-1; maybe TRBD1 (5 bases). V was pared by 3 bases and J by 5 bases, with 10 bases between. The germline gives CDR1 SEHNR, CDR2 FQNEAQ (reference sequence). This CDR3 is 13 amino acids long. Here the CDR3 reads CASSLGGGTEAFF. In DNA, the CDR3 is TGTGCCAGCAGCTTGGGGGGAGGGACTGAAGCTTTCTTT.

The rearrangement uses TRBV24-1 and TRBJ2-5; the D gene could be TRBD1 or TRBD2 (6 bases each). The CDR3 contains 13 residues. Germline CDR1 KGHDR, CDR2 SFDVKD. Between the trimmed V and J ends, which lost 5 bases and 4 bases, there was a span of 10 bases. CDR3 sequence (DNA): TGTGCCACCAGTGGGGGGGCAGCAGAGACCCAGTACTTC. It is translated as CATSGGAAETQYF.

The gene calls are TRBV19 and TRBJ1-5; D gene unclear. Germline CDR1 LNHDA, CDR2 SQIVND (reference sequence). Trimming removed 10 bases at V and 3 bases at J, with 10 bases between. The CDR3 totals 12 residues. The CDR3 DNA follows: TGTGCCACGCGACCCTACAATCAGCCCCAGCATTTT. Protein sequence: CATRPYNQPQHF.

The sample holds one count of this clone. The genes are TRBV5-1 and TRBJ2-5; tentative D call: TRBD1 (5 bases). CDR1 and CDR2 (germline): SGHRS, YFSETQ. The V end was cut by 4 bases, the J end by 7 bases, with 17 bases between. The CDR3 totals 14 residues. The CDR3 DNA follows: TGCGCCAGCAGCGACGACAGTGGGTATGGGACCCAGTACTTC. The encoded protein is CASSDDSGYGTQYF. Complete variable domain (other parts from reference TRBV5-1 and TRBJ2-5): KAGVTQTPRYLIKTRGQQVTLSCSPISGHRSVSWYQQTPGQGLQFLFEYFSETQRNKGNFPGRFSGRQFSNSRSEMNVSTLELGDSALYLCASSDDSGYGTQYFGPGTRLLVL.

V is TRBV2 and J is TRBJ1-5; 10 nucleotides align to TRBD1. Trimming removed 8 bases from V and 5 bases from J; junction bases left unmatched: 3. CDR3 length equals 13 residues. CDR1 is SNHLY and CDR2 is FYNNEI in the germline V gene. CDR3 protein: CASGGQGDQPQHF. The DNA for the CDR3 is TGTGCCAGCGGCGGACAGGGGGATCAGCCCCAGCATTTT. Full variable domain (remainder filled in from reference TRBV2 and TRBJ1-5): EPEVTQTPSHQVTQMGQEVILRCVPISNHLYFYWYRQILGQKVEFLVSFYNNEISEKSEIFDDQFSVERPDGSNFTLKIRSTKLEDSAMYFCASGGQGDQPQHFGDGTRLSIL.

The sample holds one count of this clone. J is TRBJ2-2 and V is TRBV10-3; 8 bases fit TRBD1. Germline V lookup: CDR1 ENHRY, CDR2 SYGVKD. The CDR3 loop spans 15 amino acids. Trimming cost V 5 bases and J 0 bases; bases outside gene matches: 2. DNA of the CDR3: TGTGCCATCAGTTGGACAGGGTCGAACACCGGGGAGCTGTTTTTT. It codes for CAISWTGSNTGELFF.

V is TRBV7-2 and J is TRBJ1-2; TRBD1 aligns across 7 bases. Germline V gene sequence: CDR1 SGHTA, CDR2 FQGNSA. V lost 5 bases, J lost 4 bases, and 4 bases stayed unmatched. CDR3 size: 13 residues. CDR3 region: CASSVQGTYGYTF. CDR3 DNA: TGTGCCAGCAGCGTACAGGGGACCTATGGCTACACCTTC. The full variable domain, completed using reference TRBV7-2 and TRBJ1-2, is GAGVSQSPSNKVTEKGKDVELRCDPISGHTALYWYRQSLGQGLEFLIYFQGNSAPDKSGLPSDRFSAERTGGSVSTLTIQRTQQEDSAVYLCASSVQGTYGYTFGSGTRLTVV.

The chain links TRBV2 to TRBJ2-7; 11 bases map to TRBD2. Germline lookup yields CDR1 SNHLY and CDR2 FYNNEI. The CDR3 covers 13 residues. V dropped 8 bases and J dropped 7; count of bases not matched to a gene: 7. The CDR3 region has the DNA TGTGCCAGCGGGTTAGCGGGGGGGCGTGAGCAGTACGTC. Protein product: CASGLAGGREQYV.

The V gene is TRBV6-2 or TRBV6-3, the J gene TRBJ1-5, with 10 bases aligning to TRBD1. V dropped 1 base and J dropped 2; count of bases not matched to a gene: 11. Germline V lookup: CDR1 MNHEY, CDR2 SVGEGT. This CDR3 contains 19 residues. The CDR3 DNA reads TGTGCCAGCAGTTACTTTAAAAGACAGGGGGCTATGGGCAATCAGCCCCAGCATTTT. Residues: CASSYFKRQGAMGNQPQHF.

V and J are TRBV24-1 and TRBJ2-3; 7 bases line up with TRBD1. Trimming cost V 11 bases and J 1 base; bases outside gene matches: 14. The length of the CDR3 is 16 residues. CDR1 KGHDR and CDR2 SFDVKD come from the germline V gene. For the CDR3, the DNA is TGTGCCAGAGCCTATGGGACAGTACCTTGCACAGATACGCAGTATTTT. Amino acid sequence: CARAYGTVPCTDTQYF.

The rearrangement links TRBV5-1 to TRBJ2-5; D ambiguous. Germline CDR1 is SGHRS and CDR2 is YFSETQ. This CDR3 is 14 amino acids long. Trimming shortened V by 2 bases and J by 4 bases, and 12 bases separated the two germline ends. The CDR3 nucleotides are TGCGCCAGCAGCTTTGATAGGGCAGGAGAGACCCAGTACTTC. Its translation: CASSFDRAGETQYF.

The chain recombines TRBV15 with TRBJ2-3, with 8 bases matching TRBD1. Germline CDR1 reads LNHNV; CDR2 reads YYDKDF (reference sequence). The CDR3 loop spans 15 amino acids. V trimming: 3 bases; J trimming: 0 bases; junction bases outside the gene matches: 2. Written as DNA, the CDR3 is TGTGCCACCAGCAGCAGGGACAGGAGCACAGATACGCAGTATTTT. Residues: CATSSRDRSTDTQYF.

V is TRBV24-1 and J is TRBJ2-5, with 9 bases identical to TRBD2. The CDR3 totals 17 residues. Germline CDR1 and CDR2: KGHDR and SFDVKD. Trimming cost V 4 bases and J 1 base; bases outside gene matches: 9. The CDR3 DNA reads as TGTGCCACCAGTGAGTCCACGGCTAGCGGGACCCAAGAGACCCAGTACTTC. Residues: CATSESTASGTQETQYF.

The J gene is TRBJ2-2, the V gene TRBV11-2; no firm D call. V was trimmed by 3 bases and J by 0 bases, leaving 11 bases between them. This CDR3 has 16 residues. Germline assignment: CDR1 SGHAT and CDR2 FQNNGV. The CDR3 protein is CASSFGSVANTGELFF. CDR3 nucleotides: TGTGCCAGCAGCTTTGGCTCCGTAGCGAACACCGGGGAGCTGTTTTTT.

V gene TRBV7-2 combines with J gene TRBJ2-1; 11 positions match TRBD2. This CDR3 contains 15 residues. With V trimmed by 3 bases and J by 2 bases, 0 bases remained unmatched. Germline CDR1 reads SGHTA; CDR2 reads FQGNSA. The chain's CDR3 is CASSFSGGAYNEQFF. CDR3 DNA sequence: TGTGCCAGCAGCTTTAGCGGGGGGGCCTACAATGAGCAGTTCTTC.

J is TRBJ2-1 and V is TRBV7-2, with 7 positions matching TRBD1. Germline V CDR1 and CDR2: SGHTA, FQGNSA. This CDR3 has 15 residues. V shed 4 bases and J 4 bases; nucleotides not matched to a gene: 7. CDR3 coding DNA: TGTGCCAGCAGCTCACGGGGACAGCCGTACAATGAGCAGTTCTTC. Amino acids: CASSSRGQPYNEQFF.

In DNA, the CDR3 is TGTGCCAGTAGTCGTAGACGGAATTCCCCCACAGATACGCAGTATTTT. Protein product: CASSRRRNSPTDTQYF. The J gene is TRBJ2-3, the V gene TRBV19; D call uncertain. The CDR3 has 16 amino acids. Per the germline V gene, CDR1 is LNHDA and CDR2 is SQIVND (reference sequence). Between the trimmed V and J ends, which lost 5 bases and 2 bases, there was a span of 17 bases.

The table lists this clone with a few counts. The chain couples TRBV19 to TRBJ1-2; 8 bases agree with TRBD1. V dropped 9 bases and J dropped 1; count of bases not matched to a gene: 4. The CDR3 has 13 residues. The V gene's germline CDR1 is LNHDA and CDR2 SQIVND (reference sequence). The CDR3 here is CASNRGGNYGYTF. The CDR3 DNA sequence: TGTGCCAGCAACAGGGGGGGTAACTATGGCTACACCTTC.

The chain combines TRBV7-2 with TRBJ1-1, with D hard to call. The CDR3 has 14 residues. The V gene's germline CDR1 is SGHTA and CDR2 FQGNSA. V was trimmed by 5 bases and J by 5 bases, leaving 15 bases between them. CDR3 nucleotide sequence: TGTGCCAGCAGCGCGAATTTAATTGGGACTGAAGCTTTCTTT. Translated: CASSANLIGTEAFF.

V gene TRBV7-2 combines with J gene TRBJ2-5; 9 bases are a match to TRBD2. The CDR3 is 16 amino acids. Per the germline V gene, CDR1 is SGHTA and CDR2 is FQGNSA. The J segment lost 5 bases and the V segment lost 1 base, leaving 8 bases of the junction unmatched. The CDR3 sequence is CASSLVGGGATETQYF. CDR3 DNA sequence: TGTGCCAGCAGCTTAGTCGGCGGGGGGGCCACTGAGACCCAGTACTTC.